These 31 T cell receptor beta chains were sequenced from one sample in a study of beta chain features in type 1 diabetes. Reverse transcription of all isolated RNA meant that expressed TCRB transcripts were sequenced. The data were produced by immunoSEQ multiplex PCR, yet TCRdb's version contains in-frame clones alone and is incomplete. The sample yields 200,000 to 250,000 clones, roughly 10% seen once. Sample: central memory CD4+ T cells from blood. These receptors came from a man younger than 30 in good health.

The rearrangement links TRBV5-1 to TRBJ2-1; a possible D gene is TRBD2 (10 bases). The germline V gene has CDR1 SGHRS and CDR2 YFSETQ. The CDR3 length is 18 residues. The germline V and J ends were trimmed by 7 bases and 10 bases, with 33 bases remaining between them. CDR3 amino acids: CASRDRVGEGTSVKEQFF. Here the CDR3 DNA reads TGCGCCAGCCGGGACAGGGTGGGAGAAGGGACTAGCGTTAAGGAGCAGTTCTTC.

The chain has TRBV9 and TRBJ2-5, with 7 positions matching TRBD2. The V gene's germline CDR1 is SGDLS and CDR2 YYNGEE. The CDR3 extends over 16 amino acids. The V gene end was trimmed by 3 bases and the J gene end by 2 bases; junction bases not matched to a gene: 10. The CDR3: CASSATSQAGQETQYF. As DNA, the CDR3 is TGTGCCAGCAGCGCCACATCACAAGCGGGGCAAGAGACCCAGTACTTC.

The chain recombines TRBV6-1 with TRBJ2-3; TRBD1 matches at 10 bases. From germline, CDR1 is MNHNS and CDR2 SASEGT. V shed 6 bases and J 3 bases; nucleotides not matched to a gene: 6. The CDR3 has 15 residues. The CDR3 region is CASSLGQGVTDTQYF. The CDR3 DNA reads as TGTGCCAGCAGCCTAGGACAGGGGGTGACAGATACGCAGTATTTT.

This clone came up a few times. J is TRBJ2-7 and V is TRBV30; no definite D call. The length of the CDR3 is 13 residues. V lost 5 bases, J lost 3 bases, and 14 bases lay in between. Germline assignment: CDR1 GTSNPN and CDR2 SVGIG (reference sequence). CDR3 in amino acids: CAWAPGPNYEQYF. The CDR3 coding sequence is TGTGCCTGGGCCCCCGGACCAAACTACGAGCAGTACTTC.

This chain joins TRBV5-1 and TRBJ2-1; possible D gene TRBD1, 9 bases. Trimming removed 3 bases from V and 6 bases from J, with 31 bases in between. The CDR3 contains 20 residues. The germline V gene encodes CDR1 SGHRS and CDR2 YFSETQ. This CDR3 is CASSSLGTGSGLALLNEQFF. CDR3 in DNA: TGCGCCAGCAGCTCCCTCGGGACAGGGTCTGGACTAGCCCTCCTCAATGAGCAGTTCTTC.

This clone has a handful of counts. V is TRBV7-2 and J is TRBJ2-7; 10 positions agree with TRBD2. Losses at the gene ends were 4 bases for V and 3 bases for J; bases not matched to a gene: 9. The CDR3 covers 16 residues. Germline CDR1 reads SGHTA; CDR2 reads FQGNSA. The CDR3 is CASSSLQASGSYEQYF. CDR3 nucleotide sequence: TGTGCCAGCAGCTCCCTTCAAGCTAGCGGGAGCTACGAGCAGTACTTC.

The chain is built from TRBV7-9 and TRBJ2-3; 11 bases fit TRBD2. The CDR3 spans 13 residues. V gave up 5 bases and J gave up 10 bases; unmatched junction bases: 5. Germline-derived CDR1 and CDR2 are SEHNR and FQNEAQ (reference sequence). The CDR3 nucleotides are TGTGCCAGCAGCCCCTTAGCGGGAGGGGCGCAGTATTTT. It encodes CASSPLAGGAQYF.

This clone was seen a handful of times. V usage is TRBV2 and J usage is TRBJ2-5; possible D gene TRBD2, 7 bases. Per germline, CDR1 SNHLY and CDR2 FYNNEI. The V and J ends lost 6 bases and 7 bases respectively, with 18 bases between them. This CDR3 contains 14 residues. CDR3: CASSPEGGAVTQYF. The CDR3 DNA reads TGTGCCAGCAGCCCGGAGGGGGGGGCAGTGACCCAGTACTTC.

This clone has just a few counts. This chain links TRBV2 with TRBJ1-2; D ambiguous. V lost 3 bases, J lost 2 bases, and 10 bases lay in between. This CDR3 spans 14 amino acids. Germline-derived CDR1 and CDR2 are SNHLY and FYNNEI. CDR3 nucleotide sequence: TGTGCCAGCAGTGATGCGTCGGGAAACTATGGCTACACCTTC. Its translation is CASSDASGNYGYTF.

The gene calls are TRBV25-1 and TRBJ2-5; D is possibly TRBD1 or TRBD2 (5 bases each). With the DNA end fitting TRBJ2-7 better, the J assignment may be wrong. Germline CDR1 reads MGHDK; CDR2 reads SYGVNS. There are 14 residues in the CDR3. CDR3 loop: CASRPGTPTYEQYF. In DNA form, the CDR3 reads TGTGCCAGCAGGCCCGGGACGCCAACCTACGAGCAGTACTTC.

There are a few counts of this clone. The junction does not match germline at one end; this may be a read error. The V gene is TRBV20-1, the J gene TRBJ2-1; tentative D call: TRBD2 (5 bases). CDR1 is DFQATT, CDR2 SNEGSKA, per germline (reference sequence). There are 11 residues in the CDR3. This chain's CDR3 is CSARERTEQFF. DNA for the CDR3: TGCAGTGCGAGAGAGCGGACCGAGCAGTTCTTC.

In its sample, this clone was seen a few times. The chain uses TRBV30 and TRBJ2-4, with 7 bases fitting TRBD2. Germline V gene sequence: CDR1 GTSNPN, CDR2 SVGIG (reference sequence). The ends lost 2 bases at V and 6 bases at J; junction bases unmatched: 4. The CDR3 is 13 residues long. The CDR3 region has the DNA TGTGCCTGGAGTAGGCCGGGGGGAAACATTCAGTACTTC. Protein sequence: CAWSRPGGNIQYF.

This clone was seen more than once but under ten times. This sequence joins TRBV28 and TRBJ2-1, with 12 bases aligning to TRBD2. Looked up from germline, CDR1 is MDHEN and CDR2 is SYDVKM. Trimming cost V 6 bases and J 4 bases; bases outside gene matches: 4. The CDR3 contains 15 residues. CDR3 amino acids: CASRTLAGGYNEQFF. DNA of the CDR3: TGTGCCAGCAGAACCCTAGCGGGAGGGTACAATGAGCAGTTCTTC.

The J gene is TRBJ2-5, the V gene TRBV2, with D uncertain. CDR1 is SNHLY and CDR2 is FYNNEI in the germline V gene. This CDR3 spans 11 amino acids. V shed 4 bases and J shed 5 bases, with 5 bases lying between them. The DNA of the CDR3 is TGTGCCAGCAGTGCTAGGGAGACCCAGTACTTC. It translates to CASSARETQYF.

As regards this clone: Different DNA sequences within this sample yield the same CDR3. This chain uses TRBV5-6 with TRBJ2-1; TRBD1 matches 10 bases. Trimming took 4 bases from V and 6 from J; bases not matched to a gene: 10. The germline V gene has CDR1 SGHDT and CDR2 YYEEEE. The CDR3 length is 16 residues. The CDR3 bases are TGTGCCAGCAGCCGGCCGGGACAGGGGTCTTCCAATGAGCAGTTCTTC. As protein: CASSRPGQGSSNEQFF.

The chain carries TRBV5-1 and TRBJ2-3; 8 bases align to TRBD2. Losses at the gene ends were 0 bases for V and 4 bases for J; bases not matched to a gene: 7. This CDR3 region has 16 residues. Germline V gene data show CDR1 as SGHRS and CDR2 as YFSETQ. In DNA, the CDR3 is TGCGCCAGCAGCTTGGCCAGCGGGAGTCCCCCAGATACGCAGTATTTT. Encoded protein: CASSLASGSPPDTQYF.

The chain is built from TRBV6-1 and TRBJ1-1; no firm D call. The V end was cut by 4 bases, the J end by 1 base, with 4 bases between. Germline V CDR1 and CDR2: MNHNS, SASEGT. The CDR3 extends over 12 amino acids. The CDR3 spells CASSVRNTEAFF. The CDR3, as DNA: TGTGCCAGCAGTGTCAGGAACACTGAAGCTTTCTTT.

Remarks on this clone: A much larger clone lies a single base off, so this may be a read error. The chain has TRBV9 and TRBJ2-3; TRBD2 matches 11 bases. This CDR3 spans 15 amino acids. V shed 4 bases and J 2 bases; nucleotides not matched to a gene: 3. CDR1 SGDLS and CDR2 YYNGEE come from the germline V gene. CDR3 DNA: TGTGCCAGCAGCCCGGGACTAGCGGACACAGATACGCAGTATTTT. This encodes CASSPGLADTDTQYF.

The V and J genes are TRBV28 and TRBJ1-1, with no clear D. From germline, CDR1 is MDHEN and CDR2 SYDVKM. The CDR3 covers 11 residues. V was clipped by 6 bases and J by 5 bases, with 7 bases between them. CDR3 region: CASRRWTEAFF. The CDR3 DNA is TGTGCCAGCAGGCGGTGGACTGAAGCTTTCTTT.

CDR3 DNA sequence: TGCAGCGTTGACCAGCGGGAGGGCCCCGATACGCAGTATTTT. Translating gives CSVDQREGPDTQYF. The V gene is TRBV29-1, the J gene TRBJ2-3; 10 bases are shared with TRBD2. With V trimmed by 3 bases and J by 6 bases, 6 bases remained unmatched. Germline-derived CDR1 and CDR2 are SQVTM and ANQGSEA. This CDR3 contains 14 residues.

The sample holds a few counts of this clone. The rearrangement joins TRBV11-2 to TRBJ2-1; D is undetermined. Germline CDR1 and CDR2: SGHAT and FQNNGV. The length of the CDR3 is 13 residues. V was pared by 0 bases and J by 5 bases, with 5 bases between. The CDR3 DNA sequence: TGTGCCAGCAGCTTAGAAAGAGACAATGAGCAGTTCTTC. The encoded protein is CASSLERDNEQFF.

Worth noting for this clone: Compared with germline, one end of the junction differs, possibly owing to a read error. The V gene is TRBV4-3, the J gene TRBJ2-2; D not resolved. The CDR3 is made up of 14 amino acids. Germline-derived CDR1 and CDR2 are LGHNA and YSLEER. CDR3 coding DNA: TGCGCCAGCAGTCAAGAGGTTATCGCCGGGGAGCTGTTTTTT. This encodes CASSQEVIAGELFF.

This clone came up a few times. This chain links TRBV7-9 with TRBJ2-2; 11 bases agree with TRBD2. After removal of 5 bases from V and 0 bases from J, the junction contained 5 bases not matched to a gene. CDR3 size: 17 residues. Germline V gives CDR1 SEHNR, CDR2 FQNEAQ (reference sequence). CDR3 loop: CASSPGTSGTNTGELFF. The CDR3 DNA reads as TGTGCCAGCAGCCCTGGGACTAGCGGAACGAACACCGGGGAGCTGTTTTTT.

This clone was observed a handful of times. The chain links TRBV29-1 to TRBJ2-6, with D possibly matching TRBD1 (5 bases). Germline V gives CDR1 SQVTM, CDR2 ANQGSEA. Trimming removed 4 bases at V and 1 base at J, with 11 bases between. The CDR3 is made up of 15 amino acids. The CDR3 DNA reads as TGCAGCGTTGTACTGCAGGGATCTGGGGCCAACGTCCTGACTTTC. Its translation: CSVVLQGSGANVLTF. The variable domain in full, completed from reference TRBV29-1 and TRBJ2-6, reads SAVISQKPSRDICQRGTSLTIQCQVDSQVTMMFWYRQQPGQSLTLIATANQGSEATYESGFVIDKFPISRPNLTFSTLTVSNMSPEDSSIYLCSVVLQGSGANVLTFGAGSRLTVL.

The chain is built from TRBV4-3 and TRBJ1-2; D not resolved. The germline V gene has CDR1 LGHNA and CDR2 YSLEER. The V gene lost 0 bases and the J gene lost 9 bases, with 20 bases spanning the gap. The CDR3 covers 16 residues. The CDR3 nucleotides are TGCGCCAGCAGCCAAGAGCATACCCTCACCCTCAGGAGCTACACCTTC. Translating it yields CASSQEHTLTLRSYTF.

Worth noting for this clone: The same CDR3 can be traced to other DNA sequences in this sample. This chain joins TRBV20-1 and TRBJ1-3; D unclear. The CDR3 covers 11 residues. Germline CDR1 DFQATT, CDR2 SNEGSKA (reference sequence). The germline V and J ends were trimmed by 4 bases and 4 bases, with 5 bases remaining between them. In nucleotides, the CDR3 is TGCAGTGCTAAGACAGGAAACACCATATATTTT. This gives the protein CSAKTGNTIYF.

CDR3 protein: CASSPPSGGYNEQFF. CDR3 in DNA: TGTGCCAGCAGCCCACCTAGCGGGGGATACAATGAGCAGTTCTTC. This chain links TRBV7-9 with TRBJ2-1; TRBD2 agrees at 10 bases. CDR1 is SEHNR, CDR2 FQNEAQ, per germline (reference sequence). The V gene end was trimmed by 5 bases and the J gene end by 4 bases; junction bases not matched to a gene: 5. This CDR3 has 15 residues.

The chain joins TRBV7-2 to TRBJ1-3; no clear D. V dropped 0 bases and J dropped 0 bases, with 12 bases sitting between them. This CDR3 comprises 17 residues. Germline CDR1 reads SGHTA; CDR2 reads FQGNSA. CDR3 bases: TGTGCCAGCAGCTTAGCCGCGGGCAGCATCTCTGGAAACACCATATATTTT. It codes for CASSLAAGSISGNTIYF.

The chain recombines TRBV18 with TRBJ2-5; tentative D call: TRBD2 (5 bases). The CDR3 covers 14 residues. Germline lookup yields CDR1 KGHSH and CDR2 LQKENI. Trimming left V 4 bases short and J 1 base short, with 10 bases between. CDR3 residues: CASSQRTFQETQYF. DNA of the CDR3: TGTGCCAGCTCACAGCGGACTTTCCAAGAGACCCAGTACTTC.

This clone was seen only a few times. The J gene is TRBJ1-1, the V gene TRBV5-6; possible D gene TRBD1, 5 bases. Germline V gene sequence: CDR1 SGHDT, CDR2 YYEEEE. The V end lost 0 bases, the J end lost 4 bases, and 13 bases lay between the germline ends. This CDR3 is built from 15 residues. The CDR3 DNA reads TGTGCCAGCAGCTTGGCGGCAGGGAGGGGCACTGAAGCTTTCTTT. Its protein is CASSLAAGRGTEAFF.

This clone was counted between two and nine times. The J gene is TRBJ2-3, the V gene TRBV5-4; D not certain. Trimming stripped 0 bases from V and 2 bases from J, with 7 bases between. Per germline, CDR1 SGHNT and CDR2 YYREEE (reference sequence). The CDR3 covers 14 residues. The CDR3 loop is CASSLDKSTDTQYF. The DNA for the CDR3 is TGTGCCAGCAGCTTGGACAAGTCCACAGATACGCAGTATTTT.